This T cell receptor (beta chain) was obtained from a study of T-cell reconstitution after alpha-beta-depleted transplantation in children. The germline V and J ends were trimmed by 3 bases and 0 bases, with 16 bases remaining between them. This CDR3 has 17 residues. Germline lookup yields CDR1 MDHEN and CDR2 SYDVKM. TCRbeta library preparation incorporated unique molecular identifiers. TCRdb passed the PCR reads through MiXCR, listing each CDR3 protein once. The sample carries around 440,000 distinct CDR3 sequences, 16% recorded once. Findings and caveats of the study: At one year after transplant, newly produced T cells mostly accounted for T-cell counts and diversity.

This clonotype occurred a few times. Its antigen is not known. The gene calls are TRBV28 and TRBJ2-3; D assignment may be TRBD1 or TRBD2 (5 bases each). The source material was PBMCs, mostly from graft donor cells, sampled 360 days after TCRalphabeta/CD19-depleted stem cell transplant. The origin of this receptor is a boy under three years old who had a stem cell transplant for Wiskott-Aldrich syndrome, so the T cells may come from the graft donor. The CDR3 region is CASSLSARGPSTDTQYF. The CDR3 bases are TGTGCCAGCAGTTTGTCCGCTCGGGGACCTAGCACAGATACGCAGTATTTT.